This T cell receptor beta chain was observed in a study of blood T cells in healthy people across ages. CDR1 is SGHDT, CDR2 YYEEEE, per germline. The CDR3 totals 13 residues. The germline V and J ends were trimmed by 3 bases and 4 bases, with 9 bases remaining between them. This clonotype was seen a handful of times. Its antigen remains unknown. Sample-barcoded 5' priming and a J-beta primer mix drove a second PCR of roughly 6 to 12 cycles. One entry per CDR3 protein, called by TCRdb with MiXCR from the 5' RACE reads. The repertoire holds about 2 million distinct CDR3 sequences, about 50% seen once, with more than 2% in the top ten. The study, taken as a whole, reports: Researchers said unsorted PBMCs prevented a conclusive naive versus antigen-experienced comparison.

The TCR was taken from a woman aged 40 to 55 in good health. This sequence joins TRBV5-6 and TRBJ2-3; D ambiguous. The sample comprised blood. In nucleotides, the CDR3 is TGTGCCAGCAGCTGGGGTAACGCAGATACGCAGTATTTT. Its protein is CASSWGNADTQYF.